This T cell receptor beta chain stems from a study of shared clonotypes between healthy human individuals. Study observations and caveats: Deeper or shallower sequencing was expected to change how clonotypes are shared among donors.

Positively selected for CCR7, the CD45RO-negative cells used as naive CD8 cells excluded terminally differentiated effector memory CD45RA+ cells. About this clone: Its antigen is unknown.

Sequencing used immunoSEQ multiplex PCR; TCRdb keeps in-frame clones, though not all of them. Among around 1.9 million clones, 90% to 95% were seen once, and the ten largest hold 1.7%. This sequence was found in a man aged 18 to 29 in good health. Some clones in this sample may be carry-over from other donors' samples. The source material was naive CD8+ T cells from PBMCs.

The CDR3: CASSERTSVSYEQYF. For the CDR3, the DNA is TGTGCCAGCAGTGAGCGGACTAGCGTCTCCTACGAGCAGTACTTC. V gene TRBV6-1 combines with J gene TRBJ2-7, with TRBD2 matching over 9 bases. The CDR3 is 15 residues long. With 3 bases clipped from V and 0 bases from J, the junction kept 3 bases outside the gene matches. The germline V gene encodes CDR1 MNHNS and CDR2 SASEGT.